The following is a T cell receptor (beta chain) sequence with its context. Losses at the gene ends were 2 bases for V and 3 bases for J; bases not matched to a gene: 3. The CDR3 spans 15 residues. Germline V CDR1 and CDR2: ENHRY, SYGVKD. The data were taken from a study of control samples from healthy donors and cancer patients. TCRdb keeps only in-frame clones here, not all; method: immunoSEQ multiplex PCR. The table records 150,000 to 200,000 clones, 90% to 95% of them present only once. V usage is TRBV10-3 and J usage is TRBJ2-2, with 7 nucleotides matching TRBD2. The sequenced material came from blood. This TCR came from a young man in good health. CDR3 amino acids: CAISESGIDTGELFF. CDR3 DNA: TGTGCCATCAGTGAGAGCGGGATCGACACCGGGGAGCTGTTTTTT.